The present T cell receptor (beta chain) was sequenced within a study of regulatory T cells in long-lasting Graves disease. This clonotype was counted at least ten times. Its antigen is still unknown. According to the study, TCR beta libraries were built with iRepertoire HTBI primers and CDR3-region Arm-PCR. MiXCR, run by TCRdb on the multiplex PCR reads, gives a single entry per CDR3 protein. The sample includes about 220,000 distinct CDR3 sequences, around 20% of them seen just once. Time point specified: newly diagnosed GD, antithyroid drugs for less than 3 months. Extracted RNA from PBMCs served as the source of the TCR library. The germline V gene has CDR1 KGHDR and CDR2 SFDVKD. After removal of 9 bases from V and 4 bases from J, the junction contained 6 bases not matched to a gene. The CDR3 has 14 amino acids. Findings of the study overall: Only a small sample size was used, which may have cut accuracy.

The TCR was taken from a female donor with Graves disease. This chain connects TRBV24-1 to TRBJ2-3, with 10 bases aligning to TRBD2. Sequencing was performed on peripheral blood mononuclear cells (PBMCs), taken at new diagnosis, from a patient treated with antithyroid drugs. The CDR3 protein is CATQLAGKPDTQYF. CDR3 nucleotide sequence: TGTGCCACCCAACTAGCGGGAAAGCCAGATACGCAGTATTTT.